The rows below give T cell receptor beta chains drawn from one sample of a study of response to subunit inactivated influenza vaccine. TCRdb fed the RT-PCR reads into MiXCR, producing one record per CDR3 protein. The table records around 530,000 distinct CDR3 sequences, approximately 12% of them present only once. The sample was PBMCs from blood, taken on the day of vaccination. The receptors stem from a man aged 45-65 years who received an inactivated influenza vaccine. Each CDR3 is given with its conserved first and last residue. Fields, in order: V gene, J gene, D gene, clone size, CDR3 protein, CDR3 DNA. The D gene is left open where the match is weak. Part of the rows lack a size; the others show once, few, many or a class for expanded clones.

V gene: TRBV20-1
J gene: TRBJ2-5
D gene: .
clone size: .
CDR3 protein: CSATEAQQETQYF
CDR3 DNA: TGCAGTGCTACCGAGGCACAACAAGAGACCCAGTACTTC

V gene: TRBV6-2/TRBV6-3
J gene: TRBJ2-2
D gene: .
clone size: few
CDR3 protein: CASSYLLGTTLNTGELFF
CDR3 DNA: TGTGCCAGCAGTTATTTGCTTGGGACAACCCTGAACACCGGGGAGCTGTTTTTT

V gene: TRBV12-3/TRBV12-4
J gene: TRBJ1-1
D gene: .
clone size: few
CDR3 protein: CASRKDPNTEAFF
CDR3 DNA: TGTGCCAGCAGAAAAGACCCTAACACTGAAGCTTTCTTT

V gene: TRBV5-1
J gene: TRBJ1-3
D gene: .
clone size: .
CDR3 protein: CASSSGGHSGNTMYF
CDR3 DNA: TGCGCCAGCAGCTCCGGGGGCCACTCTGGAAACACCATGTATTTT

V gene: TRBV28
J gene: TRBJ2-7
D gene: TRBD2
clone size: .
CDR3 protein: CASSQLANEDEQYF
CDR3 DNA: TGTGCCAGCAGCCAACTAGCGAATGAAGACGAGCAGTACTTC

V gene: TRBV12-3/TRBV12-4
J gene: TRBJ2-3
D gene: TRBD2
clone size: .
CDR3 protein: CASSPPGRRYF
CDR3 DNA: TGTGCCAGCAGTCCTCCCGGGAGGAGGTATTTT

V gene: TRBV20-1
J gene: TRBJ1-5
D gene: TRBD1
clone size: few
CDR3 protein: CSASRLERGLVQPQHF
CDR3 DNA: TGCAGTGCTAGCCGTCTGGAGAGGGGGCTAGTTCAGCCCCAGCATTTT

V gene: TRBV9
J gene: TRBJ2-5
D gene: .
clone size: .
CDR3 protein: CASSESPGTSQETQYF
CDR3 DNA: TGTGCCAGCAGCGAGTCCCCCGGGACAAGCCAAGAGACCCAGTACTTC

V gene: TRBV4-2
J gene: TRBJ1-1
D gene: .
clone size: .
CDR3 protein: CASSQEIQGDTEAFF
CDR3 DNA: TGTGCCAGCAGCCAAGAGATACAGGGTGACACTGAAGCTTTCTTT

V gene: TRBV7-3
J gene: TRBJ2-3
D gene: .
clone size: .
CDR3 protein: CATSSTSGNTQYF
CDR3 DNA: TGTGCCACCTCCTCGACCTCGGGGAATACGCAGTATTTT

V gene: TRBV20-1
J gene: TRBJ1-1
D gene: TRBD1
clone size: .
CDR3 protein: CSAGSGTGYQPFF
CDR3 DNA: TGCAGTGCGGGGTCCGGGACAGGATATCAGCCTTTCTTT

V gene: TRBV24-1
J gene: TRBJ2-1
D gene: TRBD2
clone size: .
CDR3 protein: CATSVSGGGNEQFF
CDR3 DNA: TGTGCCACCAGTGTTAGCGGGGGAGGGAATGAGCAGTTCTTC

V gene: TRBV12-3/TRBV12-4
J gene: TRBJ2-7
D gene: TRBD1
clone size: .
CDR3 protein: CASSTPTGISYEQYF
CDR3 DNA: TGTGCCAGCAGTACTCCGACAGGGATCAGCTACGAGCAGTACTTC

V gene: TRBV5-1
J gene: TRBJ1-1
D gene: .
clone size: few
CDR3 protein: CASSLATGLNTEAFF
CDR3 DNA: TGCGCCAGCAGCTTGGCCACAGGGTTGAACACTGAAGCTTTCTTT

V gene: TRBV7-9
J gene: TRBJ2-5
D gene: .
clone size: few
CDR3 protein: CASSLGGRGRETQYF
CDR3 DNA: TGTGCCAGCAGCTTAGGCGGCAGGGGCAGAGAGACCCAGTACTTC

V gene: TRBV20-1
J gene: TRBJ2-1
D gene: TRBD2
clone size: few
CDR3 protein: CSARESGRRANEQFF
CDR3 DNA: TGCAGTGCTAGAGAGAGCGGGAGAAGGGCCAATGAGCAGTTCTTC

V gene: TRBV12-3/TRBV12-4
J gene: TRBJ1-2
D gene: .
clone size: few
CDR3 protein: CASSLGSSSYGYTF
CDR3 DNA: TGTGCCAGCAGTTTAGGCTCATCGAGCTATGGCTACACCTTC

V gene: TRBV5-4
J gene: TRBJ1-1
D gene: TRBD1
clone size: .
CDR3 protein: CASSLAYRGAEAFF
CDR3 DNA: TGTGCCAGCAGCTTGGCCTACAGGGGGGCTGAAGCTTTCTTT

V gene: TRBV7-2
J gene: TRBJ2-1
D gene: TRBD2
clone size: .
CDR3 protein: CASSSPGGRSNEQFF
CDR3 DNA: TGTGCCAGCAGCTCACCGGGGGGGAGGAGCAATGAGCAGTTCTTC

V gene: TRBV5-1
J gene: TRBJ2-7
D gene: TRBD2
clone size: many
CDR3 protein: CASSSGLDEQYF
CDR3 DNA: TGCGCCAGCAGCTCCGGACTAGACGAGCAGTACTTC

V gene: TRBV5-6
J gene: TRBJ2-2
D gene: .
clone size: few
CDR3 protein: CASSGGHGTGELFF
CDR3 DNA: TGTGCCAGCAGCGGGGGACACGGCACCGGGGAGCTGTTTTTT

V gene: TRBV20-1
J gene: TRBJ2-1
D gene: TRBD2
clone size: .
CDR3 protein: CSARAGGPYNEQFF
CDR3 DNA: TGCAGTGCAAGAGCGGGAGGGCCCTACAATGAGCAGTTCTTC

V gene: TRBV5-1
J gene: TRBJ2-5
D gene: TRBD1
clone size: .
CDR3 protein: CASSWGGTGNQETQYF
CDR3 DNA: TGCGCCAGCAGTTGGGGAGGGACAGGGAACCAAGAGACCCAGTACTTC

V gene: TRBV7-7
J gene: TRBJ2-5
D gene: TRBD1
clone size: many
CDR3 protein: CASSPNDRGLETQYF
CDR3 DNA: TGTGCTAGCAGCCCCAATGACAGGGGGCTCGAGACCCAGTACTTC

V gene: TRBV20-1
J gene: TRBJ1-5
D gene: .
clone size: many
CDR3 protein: CSARDFVVSNQPQHF
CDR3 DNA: TGCAGTGCTAGAGATTTTGTGGTAAGCAATCAGCCCCAGCATTTT

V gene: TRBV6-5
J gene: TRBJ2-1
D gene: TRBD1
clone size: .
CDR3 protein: CASSYPRTGAGNEQFF
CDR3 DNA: TGTGCCAGCAGTTACCCCAGGACAGGGGCTGGGAATGAGCAGTTCTTC

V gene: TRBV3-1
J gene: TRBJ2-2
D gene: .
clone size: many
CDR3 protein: CASSQTRTSTATGELFF
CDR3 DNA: TGTGCCAGCAGCCAAACCCGTACTAGCACGGCCACCGGGGAGCTGTTTTTT

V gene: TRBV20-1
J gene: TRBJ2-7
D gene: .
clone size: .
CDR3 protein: CSARDPGRGYEQYF
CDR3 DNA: TGCAGTGCTAGAGATCCCGGCAGGGGTTACGAGCAGTACTTC

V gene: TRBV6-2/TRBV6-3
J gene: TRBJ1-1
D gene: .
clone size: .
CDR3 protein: CASTNLAASEAFF
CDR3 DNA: TGTGCCAGCACCAACCTAGCGGCCTCTGAAGCTTTCTTT

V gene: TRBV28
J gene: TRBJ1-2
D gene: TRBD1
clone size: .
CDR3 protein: CAYADRAVGYGYTF
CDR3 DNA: TGTGCTTACGCCGACAGGGCCGTTGGCTATGGCTACACCTTC

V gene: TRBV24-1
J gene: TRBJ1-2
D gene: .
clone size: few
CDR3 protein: CATSQGSNYGYTF
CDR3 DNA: TGTGCCACCAGTCAGGGGTCTAACTATGGCTACACCTTC

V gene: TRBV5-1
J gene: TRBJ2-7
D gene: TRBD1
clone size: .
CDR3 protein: CASSSGGREPYEQYF
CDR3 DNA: TGCGCCAGCAGCTCAGGGGGCCGAGAGCCCTACGAGCAGTACTTC

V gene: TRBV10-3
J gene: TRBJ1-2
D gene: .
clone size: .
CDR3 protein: CAISVDSNYGYTF
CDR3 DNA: TGTGCCATCAGTGTGGACAGTAACTATGGCTACACCTTC

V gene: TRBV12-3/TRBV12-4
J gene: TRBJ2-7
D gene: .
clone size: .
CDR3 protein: CASTIGVRGYEQYF
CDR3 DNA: TGTGCCAGCACCATAGGGGTGCGGGGATACGAGCAGTACTTC

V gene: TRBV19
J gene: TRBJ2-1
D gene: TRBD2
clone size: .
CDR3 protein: CASIPSGETPYNEQFF
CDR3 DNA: TGTGCCAGTATCCCTAGCGGGGAGACCCCCTACAATGAGCAGTTCTTC

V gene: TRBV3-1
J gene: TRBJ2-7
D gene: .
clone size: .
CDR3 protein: CASSQWSTSEQYF
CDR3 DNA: TGTGCCAGCAGCCAATGGAGTACGTCCGAGCAGTACTTC

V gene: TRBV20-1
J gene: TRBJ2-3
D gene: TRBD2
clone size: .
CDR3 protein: CSAPTSGTYTQYF
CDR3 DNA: TGCAGTGCTCCGACTAGCGGGACTTATACGCAGTATTTT

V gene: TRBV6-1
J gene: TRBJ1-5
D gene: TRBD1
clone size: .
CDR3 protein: CASRRDRAQPQHF
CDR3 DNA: TGTGCCAGCAGGAGGGACAGGGCTCAGCCCCAGCATTTT

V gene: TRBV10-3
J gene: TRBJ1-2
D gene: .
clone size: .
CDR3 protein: CAFRTGPTDAMVGYTF
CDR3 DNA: TGTGCCTTCAGAACTGGTCCGACGGATGCTATGGTCGGCTACACCTTC

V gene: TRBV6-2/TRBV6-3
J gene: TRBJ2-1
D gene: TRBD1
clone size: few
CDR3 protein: CASSRPRTGTFGRSYNEQFF
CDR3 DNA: TGTGCCAGCAGCCGCCCCCGGACAGGGACTTTTGGTAGGTCCTACAATGAGCAGTTCTTC

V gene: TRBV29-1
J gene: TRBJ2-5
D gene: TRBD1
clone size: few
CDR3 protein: CSVGPGQGQETQYF
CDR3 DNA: TGCAGCGTCGGCCCGGGACAGGGGCAAGAGACCCAGTACTTC

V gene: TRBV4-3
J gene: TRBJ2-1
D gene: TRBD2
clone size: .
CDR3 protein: CASSQDRGLAGGEEFF
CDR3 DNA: TGCGCCAGCAGCCAAGACAGGGGACTAGCGGGAGGGGAGGAGTTCTTC